There are many counts of the clone carrying this T cell receptor beta chain. As yet, its antigen is unknown. This CDR3 is 14 amino acids long. CDR1 is SGHRS, CDR2 YFSETQ, per germline. V shed 2 bases and J shed 6 bases, with 11 bases lying between them. This entry comes from a study of regulatory T cells in long-lasting Graves disease. The authors built TCR beta libraries using iRepertoire HTBI primers and Arm-PCR of CDR3 regions. MiXCR, run by TCRdb on the multiplex PCR reads, gives a single entry per CDR3 protein. The profile shows about 470,000 distinct CDR3 sequences, under 25% of them singletons. Time point of the sample: persistent/refractory GD, antithyroid drugs over 5 years with positive TRAb. The TCR library used RNA extracted from PBMCs. Study-level results: Newly diagnosed disease favored TRBV20-1 and TRBJ2-1 over persistent disease.

The clonotype originates from a female donor with Graves disease. The sample in question was peripheral blood mononuclear cells (PBMCs), obtained when the disease was refractory, from a patient treated with antithyroid drugs. The chain combines TRBV5-1 with TRBJ2-2; the D is unclear. The CDR3 sequence: CASSFPQVPGELFF. The CDR3 bases are TGCGCCAGCAGCTTCCCGCAAGTACCCGGGGAGCTGTTTTTT.